This T cell receptor beta chain was recorded in a study of T cells in Graves' hyperthyroidism and ophthalmopathy. Germline loops: CDR1 SQVTM, CDR2 ANQGSEA. The CDR3 consists of 15 residues. The V gene lost 4 bases and the J gene lost 0 bases, with 16 bases spanning the gap. TCR beta CDR3 sequences were amplified from RNA transcripts. The HTBI primer set served for first-round RT-PCR of the TCR CDR3. TCRdb recomputed calls from the multiplex PCR reads with MiXCR, one row per CDR3 protein. The sample holds around 340,000 distinct CDR3 sequences, 20% to 25% seen once. This clonotype appeared many times. Sample: blood. The sequence was collected from a woman aged 50 to 65 with Graves' hyperthyroidism. This chain links TRBV29-1 with TRBJ2-7; D is possibly TRBD1 or TRBD2 (5 bases each). CDR3 sequence (DNA): TGCAGCGTTGGAGAATGGCAGGGAGTCTCCTACGAGCAGTACTTC. It specifies CSVGEWQGVSYEQYF.